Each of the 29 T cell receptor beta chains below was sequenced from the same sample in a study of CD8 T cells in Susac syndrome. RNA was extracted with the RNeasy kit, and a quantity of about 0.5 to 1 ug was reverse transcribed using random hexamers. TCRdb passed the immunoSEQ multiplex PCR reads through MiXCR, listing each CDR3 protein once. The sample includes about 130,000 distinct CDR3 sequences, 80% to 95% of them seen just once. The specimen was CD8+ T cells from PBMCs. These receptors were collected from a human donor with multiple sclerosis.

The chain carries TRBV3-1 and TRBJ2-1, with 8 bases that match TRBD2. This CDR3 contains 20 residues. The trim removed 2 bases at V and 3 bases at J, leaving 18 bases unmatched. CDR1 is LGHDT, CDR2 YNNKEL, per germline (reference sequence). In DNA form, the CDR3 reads TGTGCCAGCAGCCAAACGAACAGGGAGATACCGGGACTAGGCTACAATGAGCAGTTCTTC. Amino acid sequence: CASSQTNREIPGLGYNEQFF.

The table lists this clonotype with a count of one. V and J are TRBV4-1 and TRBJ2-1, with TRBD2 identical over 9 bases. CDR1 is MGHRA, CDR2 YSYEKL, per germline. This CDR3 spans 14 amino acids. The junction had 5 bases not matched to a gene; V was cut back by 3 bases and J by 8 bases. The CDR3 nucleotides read TGCGCCAGCAGCCATAGCGGGAGTTCCCATGAGCAGTTCTTC. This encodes CASSHSGSSHEQFF.

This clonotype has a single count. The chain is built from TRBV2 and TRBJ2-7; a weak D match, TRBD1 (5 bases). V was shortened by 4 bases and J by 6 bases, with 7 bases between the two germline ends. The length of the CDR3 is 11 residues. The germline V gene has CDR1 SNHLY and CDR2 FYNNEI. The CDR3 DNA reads TGTGCCAGCAGTGGGGGCCGCGAGCAGTACTTC. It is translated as CASSGGREQYF. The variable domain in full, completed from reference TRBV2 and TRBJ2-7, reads EPEVTQTPSHQVTQMGQEVILRCVPISNHLYFYWYRQILGQKVEFLVSFYNNEISEKSEIFDDQFSVERPDGSNFTLKIRSTKLEDSAMYFCASSGGREQYFGPGTRLTVT.

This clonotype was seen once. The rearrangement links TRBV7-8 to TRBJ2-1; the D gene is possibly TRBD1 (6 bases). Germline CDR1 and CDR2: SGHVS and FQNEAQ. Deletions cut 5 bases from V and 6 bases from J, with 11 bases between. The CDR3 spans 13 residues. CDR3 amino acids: CASSLGTLNEQFF. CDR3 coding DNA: TGTGCCAGCAGCCTGGGGACACTCAATGAGCAGTTCTTC. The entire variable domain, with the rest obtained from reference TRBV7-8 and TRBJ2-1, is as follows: GAGVSQSPRYKVAKRGQDVALRCDPISGHVSLFWYQQALGQGPEFLTYFQNEAQLDKSGLPSDRFFAERPEGSVSTLKIQRTQQEDSAVYLCASSLGTLNEQFFGPGTRLTVL.

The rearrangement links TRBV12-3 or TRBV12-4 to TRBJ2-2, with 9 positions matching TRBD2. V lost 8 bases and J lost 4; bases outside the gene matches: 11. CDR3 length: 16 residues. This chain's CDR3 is CASSPGASGITGELFF. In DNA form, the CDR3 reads TGTGCCAGCTCCCCAGGGGCTAGCGGGATCACCGGGGAGCTGTTTTTT.

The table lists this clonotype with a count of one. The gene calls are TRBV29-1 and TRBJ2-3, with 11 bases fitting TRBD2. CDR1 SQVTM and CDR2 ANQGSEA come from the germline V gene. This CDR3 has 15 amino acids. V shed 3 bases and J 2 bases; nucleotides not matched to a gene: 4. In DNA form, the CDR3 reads TGCAGCGTTGAGGGACTAGCGGATTACACAGATACGCAGTATTTT. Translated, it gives CSVEGLADYTDTQYF.

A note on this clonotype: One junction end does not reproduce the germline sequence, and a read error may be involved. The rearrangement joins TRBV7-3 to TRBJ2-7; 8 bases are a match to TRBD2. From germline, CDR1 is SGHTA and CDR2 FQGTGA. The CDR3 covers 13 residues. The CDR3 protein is CASSRAGGYEQHF. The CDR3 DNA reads TGTGCCAGCAGCCGGGCGGGGGGTTACGAGCAGCACTTC.

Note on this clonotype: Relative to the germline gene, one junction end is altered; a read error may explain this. The CDR3, as DNA: TGTGCCAGCAGCTTAGGAACGGACCGGCAAAACTTC. It translates to CASSLGTDRQNF. The V gene is TRBV7-8, the J gene TRBJ2-4; D ambiguous. The CDR3 length is 12 residues. Germline-derived CDR1 and CDR2 are SGHVS and FQNEAQ.

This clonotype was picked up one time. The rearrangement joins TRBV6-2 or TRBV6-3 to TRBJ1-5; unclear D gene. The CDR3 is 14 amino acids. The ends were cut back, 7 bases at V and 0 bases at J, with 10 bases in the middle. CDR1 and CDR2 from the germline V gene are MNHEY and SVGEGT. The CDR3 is CASTDGSSNQPQHF. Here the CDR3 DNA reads TGTGCCAGCACCGACGGCAGTAGCAATCAGCCCCAGCATTTT.

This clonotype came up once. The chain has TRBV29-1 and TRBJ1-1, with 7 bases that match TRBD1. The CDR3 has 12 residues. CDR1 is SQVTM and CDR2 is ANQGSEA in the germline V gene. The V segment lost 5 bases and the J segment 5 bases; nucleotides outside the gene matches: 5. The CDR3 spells CSVRQGQTEAFF. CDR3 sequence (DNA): TGCAGCGTTCGACAGGGCCAAACTGAAGCTTTCTTT.

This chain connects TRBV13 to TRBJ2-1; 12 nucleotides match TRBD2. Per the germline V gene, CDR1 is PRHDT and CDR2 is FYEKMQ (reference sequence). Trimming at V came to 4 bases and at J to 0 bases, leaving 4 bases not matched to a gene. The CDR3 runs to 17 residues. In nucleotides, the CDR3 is TGTGCCAGCAGCTCTAGACTAGCGGGGGTCTCCTACAATGAGCAGTTCTTC. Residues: CASSSRLAGVSYNEQFF.

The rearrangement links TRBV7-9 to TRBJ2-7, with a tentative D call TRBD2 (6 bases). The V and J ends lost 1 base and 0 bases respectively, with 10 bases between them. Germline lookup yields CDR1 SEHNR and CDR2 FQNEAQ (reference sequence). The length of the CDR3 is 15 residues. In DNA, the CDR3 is TGTGCCAGCAGCTTAGGCGGGGACCCCTCCTACGAGCAGTACTTC. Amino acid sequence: CASSLGGDPSYEQYF.

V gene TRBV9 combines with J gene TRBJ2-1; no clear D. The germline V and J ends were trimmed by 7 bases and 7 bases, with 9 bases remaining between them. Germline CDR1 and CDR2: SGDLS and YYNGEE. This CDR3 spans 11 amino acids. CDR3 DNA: TGTGCCAGCGGTCGTGGGAATGAGCAGTTCTTC. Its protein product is CASGRGNEQFF.

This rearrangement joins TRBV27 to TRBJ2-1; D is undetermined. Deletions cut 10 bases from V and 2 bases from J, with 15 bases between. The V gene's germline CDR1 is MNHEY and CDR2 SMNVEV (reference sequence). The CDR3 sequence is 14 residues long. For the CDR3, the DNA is TGTGCCACCTCCCTAACGGGTCCCTACAATGAGCAGTTCTTC. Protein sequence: CATSLTGPYNEQFF.

Here the CDR3 reads CASSSSGTRETQYF. The CDR3 DNA is TGTGCCAGCAGCTCCTCAGGGACTAGGGAGACCCAGTACTTC. The rearrangement uses TRBV13 and TRBJ2-5; 8 bases map to TRBD2. The CDR3 totals 14 residues. J gave up 5 bases and V 4 bases, and 6 bases lay outside the gene matches. Germline V gene lookup returns CDR1 PRHDT and CDR2 FYEKMQ (reference sequence).

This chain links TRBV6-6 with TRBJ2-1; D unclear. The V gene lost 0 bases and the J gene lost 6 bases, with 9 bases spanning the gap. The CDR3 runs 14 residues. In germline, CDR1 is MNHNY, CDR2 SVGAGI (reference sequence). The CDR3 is CASSYSDGPNEQFF. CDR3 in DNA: TGTGCCAGCAGTTACTCGGACGGGCCCAATGAGCAGTTCTTC.

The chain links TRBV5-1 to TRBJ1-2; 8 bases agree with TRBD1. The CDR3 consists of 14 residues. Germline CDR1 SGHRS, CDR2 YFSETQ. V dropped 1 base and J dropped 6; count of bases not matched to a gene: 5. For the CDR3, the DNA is TGCGCCAGCAGCTTGTTTGCAGGGGGCCATGGCTACACCTTC. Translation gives CASSLFAGGHGYTF.

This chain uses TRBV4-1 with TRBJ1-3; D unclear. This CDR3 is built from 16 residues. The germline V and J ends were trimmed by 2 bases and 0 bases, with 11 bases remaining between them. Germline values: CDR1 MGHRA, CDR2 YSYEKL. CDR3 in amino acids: CASSQLLGVSGNTIYF. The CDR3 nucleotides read TGCGCCAGCAGCCAACTCCTGGGTGTCTCTGGAAACACCATATATTTT.

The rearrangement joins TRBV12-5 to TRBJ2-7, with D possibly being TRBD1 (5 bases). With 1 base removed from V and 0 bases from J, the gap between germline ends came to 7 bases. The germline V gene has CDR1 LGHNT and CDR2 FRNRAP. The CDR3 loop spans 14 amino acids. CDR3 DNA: TGTGCTAGTGGTTTGGAGGACATCTCCTACGAGCAGTACTTC. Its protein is CASGLEDISYEQYF. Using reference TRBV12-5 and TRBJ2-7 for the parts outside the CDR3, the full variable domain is DARVTQTPRHKVTEMGQEVTMRCQPILGHNTVFWYRQTMMQGLELLAYFRNRAPLDDSGMPKDRFSAEMPDATLATLKIQPSEPRDSAVYFCASGLEDISYEQYFGPGTRLTVT.

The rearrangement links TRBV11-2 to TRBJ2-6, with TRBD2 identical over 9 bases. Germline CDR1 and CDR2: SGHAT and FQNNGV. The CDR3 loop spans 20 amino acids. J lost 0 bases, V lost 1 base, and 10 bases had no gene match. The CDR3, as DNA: TGTGCCAGCAGCTTAGGCGGGGGGGCACGAATTTACTCTGGGGCCAACGTCCTGACTTTC. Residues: CASSLGGGARIYSGANVLTF.

The CDR3 region is CASSLGQGINQPQHF. The CDR3 DNA is TGTGCCAGCAGCTTAGGACAGGGGATCAATCAGCCCCAGCATTTT. The chain carries TRBV11-2 and TRBJ1-5; 8 bases map to TRBD1. Unmatched junction bases numbered 2, after V lost 1 base and J lost 3 bases. The length of the CDR3 is 15 residues. Per the germline V gene, CDR1 is SGHAT and CDR2 is FQNNGV.

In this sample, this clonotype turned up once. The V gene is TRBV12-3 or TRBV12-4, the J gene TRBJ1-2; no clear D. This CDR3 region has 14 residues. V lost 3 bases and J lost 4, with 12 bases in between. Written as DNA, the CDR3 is TGTGCCAGCAGTTTTAACAGCCCGGTCTATGGCTACACCTTC. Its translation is CASSFNSPVYGYTF.

CDR3 region: CASSQVGGSLYEQYF. The CDR3 DNA reads TGTGCCAGCAGCCAAGTCGGCGGCTCTCTCTACGAGCAGTACTTC. This chain uses TRBV14 with TRBJ2-7; D gene unclear. Germline values: CDR1 SGHDN, CDR2 FVKESK. The CDR3 consists of 15 residues. The V end lost 1 base, the J end lost 3 bases, and 13 bases lay between the germline ends.

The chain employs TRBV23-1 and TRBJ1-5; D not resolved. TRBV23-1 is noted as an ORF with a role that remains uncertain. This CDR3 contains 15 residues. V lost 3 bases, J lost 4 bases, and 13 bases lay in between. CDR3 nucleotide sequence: TGCGCCAGCAGTCATTTCCCGGTGGGGAATCAGCCCCAGCATTTT. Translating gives CASSHFPVGNQPQHF.

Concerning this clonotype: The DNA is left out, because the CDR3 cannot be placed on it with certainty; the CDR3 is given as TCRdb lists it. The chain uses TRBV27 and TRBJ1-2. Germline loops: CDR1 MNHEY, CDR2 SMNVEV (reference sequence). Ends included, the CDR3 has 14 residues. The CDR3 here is CASSSSTANYGYTF.

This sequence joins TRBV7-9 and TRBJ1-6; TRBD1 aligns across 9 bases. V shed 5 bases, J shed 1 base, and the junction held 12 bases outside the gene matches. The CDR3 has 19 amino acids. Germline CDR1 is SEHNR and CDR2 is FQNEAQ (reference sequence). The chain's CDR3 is CASSDHLDRGPSYNSPLHF. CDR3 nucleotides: TGTGCCAGCAGCGATCATTTGGACAGGGGCCCTTCCTATAATTCACCCCTCCACTTT.

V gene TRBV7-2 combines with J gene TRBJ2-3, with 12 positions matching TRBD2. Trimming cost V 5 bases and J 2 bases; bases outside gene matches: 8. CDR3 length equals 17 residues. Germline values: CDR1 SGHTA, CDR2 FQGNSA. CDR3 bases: TGTGCCAGCAGCACCCTACTAGCGGGAGGATACACAGATACGCAGTATTTT. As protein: CASSTLLAGGYTDTQYF.

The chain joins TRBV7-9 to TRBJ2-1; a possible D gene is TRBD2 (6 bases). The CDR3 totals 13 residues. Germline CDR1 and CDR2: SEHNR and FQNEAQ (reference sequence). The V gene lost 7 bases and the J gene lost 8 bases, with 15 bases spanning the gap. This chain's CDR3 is CASISLTGDEQFF. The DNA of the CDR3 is TGTGCCAGCATCAGCCTCACGGGAGATGAGCAGTTCTTC.

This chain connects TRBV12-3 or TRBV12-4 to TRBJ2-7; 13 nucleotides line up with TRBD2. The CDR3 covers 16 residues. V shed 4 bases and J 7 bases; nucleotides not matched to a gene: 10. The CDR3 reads CASSSPTSGGADEQYF. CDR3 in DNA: TGTGCCAGCAGTTCCCCCACTAGCGGGGGGGCCGATGAGCAGTACTTC.